This note documents a single TCR beta chain sequence. What it binds is not known. This record comes from a study of T cell repertoires in aging, cancer and after chemotherapy. Amplification of TCR beta used genomic DNA extracted from peripheral blood. A mixed TRB-A/B primer pool amplified rearranged TRB by multiplex touch-down PCR. Using its own MiXCR run on the multiplex PCR reads, TCRdb lists one record per CDR3 protein. The table lists more than 4,000 distinct CDR3 sequences, roughly 51% of them singletons, with around 28% in the top ten. Regarding the study as a whole: Untreated cancer patients had significantly lower blood TCR diversity than age-matched healthy donors.

This CDR3 has 16 residues. CDR1 is LNHNV and CDR2 is YYDKDF in the germline V gene (reference sequence). V was shortened by 3 bases and J by 0 bases, with 14 bases between the two germline ends. The specimen sequenced was blood. The chain couples TRBV15 to TRBJ1-1; D is perhaps TRBD1 (5 bases). This receptor was obtained from a human donor in good health. This CDR3 is CATSRREGSVNTEAFF. The CDR3 coding sequence is TGTGCCACCAGCAGGAGGGAGGGGTCAGTGAACACTGAAGCTTTCTTT.